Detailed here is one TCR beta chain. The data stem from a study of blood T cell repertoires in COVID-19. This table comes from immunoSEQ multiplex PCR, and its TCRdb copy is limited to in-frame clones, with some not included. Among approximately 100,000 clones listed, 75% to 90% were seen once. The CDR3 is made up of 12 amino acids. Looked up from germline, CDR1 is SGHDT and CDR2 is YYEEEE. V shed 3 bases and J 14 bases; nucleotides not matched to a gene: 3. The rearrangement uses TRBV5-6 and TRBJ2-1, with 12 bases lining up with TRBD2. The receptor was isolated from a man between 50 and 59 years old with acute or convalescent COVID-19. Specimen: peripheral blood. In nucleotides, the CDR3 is TGTGCCAGCAGCTCTAGCGGGAGGGCCGAGTTCTTC. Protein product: CASSSSGRAEFF.